The present T cell receptor beta chain was sequenced within a study of Tregs in tolerant kidney transplant recipients. V was clipped by 4 bases and J by 2 bases, with 12 bases between them. Germline V gives CDR1 SNHLY, CDR2 FYNNEI. The CDR3 runs 15 residues. Sequencing used immunoSEQ multiplex PCR; TCRdb keeps in-frame clones, though not all of them. This sample has some 90,000 clones; around nine tenths occur once, and the top ten carry roughly 5%. Points from the study as a whole: No direct test of biological reproducibility was done here. Validation in larger populations is needed because few patients were studied.

Note on this clone: Antigen unknown.

Thawed PBMCs were FACS-sorted into unstimulated CD4+CD25+CD127- regulatory T cells, CD4+CD25- non-regulatory cells, CD4 and CD8 cells. Sequencing input: CD8+ T cells from blood. V usage is TRBV2 and J usage is TRBJ2-1, with D perhaps TRBD2 (5 bases). This TCR was recovered from a human donor in good health. In DNA, the CDR3 is TGTGCCAGCAGTGGGGGAGAGAGGGCCTACAATGAGCAGTTCTTC. Protein sequence: CASSGGERAYNEQFF. The full variable domain, its missing parts supplied by reference TRBV2 and TRBJ2-1, is EPEVTQTPSHQVTQMGQEVILRCVPISNHLYFYWYRQILGQKVEFLVSFYNNEISEKSEIFDDQFSVERPDGSNFTLKIRSTKLEDSAMYFCASSGGERAYNEQFFGPGTRLTVL.